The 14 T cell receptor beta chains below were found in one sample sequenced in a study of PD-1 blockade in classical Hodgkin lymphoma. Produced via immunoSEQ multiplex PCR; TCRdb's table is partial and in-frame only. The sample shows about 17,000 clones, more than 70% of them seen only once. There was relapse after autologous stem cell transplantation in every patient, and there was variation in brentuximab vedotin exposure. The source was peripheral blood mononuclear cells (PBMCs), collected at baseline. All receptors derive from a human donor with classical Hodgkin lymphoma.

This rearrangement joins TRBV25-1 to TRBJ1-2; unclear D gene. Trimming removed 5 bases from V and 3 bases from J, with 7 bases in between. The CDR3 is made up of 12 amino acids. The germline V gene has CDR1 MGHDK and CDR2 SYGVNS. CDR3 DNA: TGTGCCAGCAGTTGGGCAGACTATGGCTACACCTTC. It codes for CASSWADYGYTF.

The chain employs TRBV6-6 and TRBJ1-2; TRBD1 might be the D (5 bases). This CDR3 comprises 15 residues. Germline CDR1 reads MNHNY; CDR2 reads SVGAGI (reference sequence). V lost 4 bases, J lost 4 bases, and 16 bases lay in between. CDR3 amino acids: CASSSGQAAIYGYTF. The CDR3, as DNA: TGTGCCAGCAGTTCGGGGCAGGCGGCGATCTATGGCTACACCTTC.

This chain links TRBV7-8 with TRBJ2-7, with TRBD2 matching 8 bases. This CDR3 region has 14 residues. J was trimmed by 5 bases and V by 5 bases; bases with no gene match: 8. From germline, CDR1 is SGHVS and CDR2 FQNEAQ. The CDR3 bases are TGTGCCAGCAGCCCCAGTAGCGGGAAACACGAGCAGTACTTC. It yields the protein CASSPSSGKHEQYF.

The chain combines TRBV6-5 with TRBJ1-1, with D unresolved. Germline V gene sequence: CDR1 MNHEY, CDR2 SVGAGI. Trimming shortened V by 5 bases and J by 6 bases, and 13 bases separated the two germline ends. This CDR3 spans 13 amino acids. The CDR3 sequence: CASSPTGWPEAFF. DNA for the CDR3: TGTGCCAGCAGTCCAACCGGGTGGCCTGAAGCTTTCTTT.

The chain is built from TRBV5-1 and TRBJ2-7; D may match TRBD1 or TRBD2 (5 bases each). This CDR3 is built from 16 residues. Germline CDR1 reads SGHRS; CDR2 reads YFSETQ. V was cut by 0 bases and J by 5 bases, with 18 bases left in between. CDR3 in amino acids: CASSLARQGGSHEQYF. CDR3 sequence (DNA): TGCGCCAGCAGCTTGGCGCGGCAGGGTGGGAGCCACGAGCAGTACTTC.

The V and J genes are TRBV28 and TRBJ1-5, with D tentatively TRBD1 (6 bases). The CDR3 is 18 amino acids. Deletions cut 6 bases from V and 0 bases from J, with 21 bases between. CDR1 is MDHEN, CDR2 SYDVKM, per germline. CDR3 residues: CASSPPSMGTYSNQPQHF. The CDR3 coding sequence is TGTGCCAGCAGCCCCCCCTCAATGGGGACATATAGCAATCAGCCCCAGCATTTT.

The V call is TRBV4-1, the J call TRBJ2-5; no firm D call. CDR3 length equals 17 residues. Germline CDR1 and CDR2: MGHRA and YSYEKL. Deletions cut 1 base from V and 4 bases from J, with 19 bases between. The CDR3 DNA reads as TGCGCCAGCAGCCAAGGCGAGGATATCCCGACCCGAGAGACCCAGTACTTC. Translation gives CASSQGEDIPTRETQYF.

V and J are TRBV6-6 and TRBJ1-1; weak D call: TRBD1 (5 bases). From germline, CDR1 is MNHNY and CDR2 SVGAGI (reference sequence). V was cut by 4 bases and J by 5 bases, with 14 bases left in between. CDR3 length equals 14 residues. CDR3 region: CASSSSPGGTEAFF. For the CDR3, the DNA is TGTGCCAGCAGTTCCAGCCCCGGGGGAACTGAAGCTTTCTTT.

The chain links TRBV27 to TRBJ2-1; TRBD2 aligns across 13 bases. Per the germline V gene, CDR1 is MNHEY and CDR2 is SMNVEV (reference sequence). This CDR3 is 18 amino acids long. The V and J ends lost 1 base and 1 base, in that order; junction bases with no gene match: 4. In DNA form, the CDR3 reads TGTGCCAGCAGTTTATTTGGACTAGCGGGGGCTTCCTACAATGAGCAGTTCTTC. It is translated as CASSLFGLAGASYNEQFF.

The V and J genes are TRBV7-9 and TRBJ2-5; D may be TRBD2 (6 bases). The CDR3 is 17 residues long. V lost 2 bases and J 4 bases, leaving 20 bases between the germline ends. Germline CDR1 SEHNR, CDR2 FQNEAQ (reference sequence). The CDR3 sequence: CASSLNRGSASGETQYF. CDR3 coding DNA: TGTGCCAGCAGCTTAAATCGGGGGTCCGCGTCTGGAGAGACCCAGTACTTC.

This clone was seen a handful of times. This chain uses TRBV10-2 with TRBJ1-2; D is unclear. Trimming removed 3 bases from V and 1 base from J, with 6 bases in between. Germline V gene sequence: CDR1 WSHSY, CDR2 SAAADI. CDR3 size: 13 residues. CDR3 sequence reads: CASSDSGNYGYTF. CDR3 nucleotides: TGCGCCAGCAGTGATTCTGGTAACTATGGCTACACCTTC.

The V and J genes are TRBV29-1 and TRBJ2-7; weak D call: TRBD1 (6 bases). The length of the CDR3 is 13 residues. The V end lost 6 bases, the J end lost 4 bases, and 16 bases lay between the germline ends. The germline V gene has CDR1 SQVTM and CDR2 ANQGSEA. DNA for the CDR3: TGCAGCGTCAACAGGGTTGGGGGTTACGAGCAGTACTTC. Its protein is CSVNRVGGYEQYF.

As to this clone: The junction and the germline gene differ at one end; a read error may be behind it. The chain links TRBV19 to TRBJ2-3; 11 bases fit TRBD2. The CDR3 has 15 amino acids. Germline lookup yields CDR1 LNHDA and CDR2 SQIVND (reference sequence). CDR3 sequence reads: CASRIAGGPTDTQYF. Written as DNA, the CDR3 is TGTGCCAGTAGGATAGCGGGGGGGCCCACAGATACGCAGTATTTT. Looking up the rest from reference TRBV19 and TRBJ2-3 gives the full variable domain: DGGITQSPKYLFRKEGQNVTLSCEQNLNHDAMYWYRQDPGQGLRLIYYSQIVNDFQKGDIAEGYSVSREKKESFPLTVTSAQKNPTAFYLCASRIAGGPTDTQYFGPGTRLTVL.

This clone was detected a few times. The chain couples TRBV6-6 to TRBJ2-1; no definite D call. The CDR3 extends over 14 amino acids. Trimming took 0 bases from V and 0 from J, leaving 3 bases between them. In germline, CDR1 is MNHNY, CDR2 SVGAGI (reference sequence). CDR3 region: CASSYSGSYNEQFF. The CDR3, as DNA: TGTGCCAGCAGTTACTCGGGCTCCTACAATGAGCAGTTCTTC.